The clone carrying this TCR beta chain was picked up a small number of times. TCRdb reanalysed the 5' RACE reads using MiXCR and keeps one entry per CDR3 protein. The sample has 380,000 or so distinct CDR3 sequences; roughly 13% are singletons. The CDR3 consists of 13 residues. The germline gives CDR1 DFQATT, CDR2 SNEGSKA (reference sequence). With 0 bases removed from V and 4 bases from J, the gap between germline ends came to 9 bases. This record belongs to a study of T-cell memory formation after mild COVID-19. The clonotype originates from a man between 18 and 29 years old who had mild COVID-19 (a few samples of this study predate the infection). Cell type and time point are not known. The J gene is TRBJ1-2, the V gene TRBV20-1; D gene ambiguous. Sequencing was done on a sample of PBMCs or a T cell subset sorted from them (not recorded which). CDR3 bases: TGCAGTGCTAGAGATCTAACAGTCTATGGCTACACCTTC. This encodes CSARDLTVYGYTF.